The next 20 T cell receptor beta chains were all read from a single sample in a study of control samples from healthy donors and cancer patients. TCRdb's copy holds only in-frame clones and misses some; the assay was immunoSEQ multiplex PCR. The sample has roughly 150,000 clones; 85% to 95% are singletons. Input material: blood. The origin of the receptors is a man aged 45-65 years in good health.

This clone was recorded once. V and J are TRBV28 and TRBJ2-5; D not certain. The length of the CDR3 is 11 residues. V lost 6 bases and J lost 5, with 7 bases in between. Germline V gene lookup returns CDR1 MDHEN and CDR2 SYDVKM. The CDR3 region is CASRGQETQYF. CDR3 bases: TGTGCCAGCAGGGGTCAGGAGACCCAGTACTTC.

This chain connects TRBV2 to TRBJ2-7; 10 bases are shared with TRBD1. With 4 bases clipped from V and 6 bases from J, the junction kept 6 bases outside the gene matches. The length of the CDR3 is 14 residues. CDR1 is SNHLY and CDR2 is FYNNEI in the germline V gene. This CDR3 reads CASSGAGTGVEQYF. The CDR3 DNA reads TGTGCCAGCAGTGGGGCCGGGACAGGGGTCGAGCAGTACTTC. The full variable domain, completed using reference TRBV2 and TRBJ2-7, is EPEVTQTPSHQVTQMGQEVILRCVPISNHLYFYWYRQILGQKVEFLVSFYNNEISEKSEIFDDQFSVERPDGSNFTLKIRSTKLEDSAMYFCASSGAGTGVEQYFGPGTRLTVT.

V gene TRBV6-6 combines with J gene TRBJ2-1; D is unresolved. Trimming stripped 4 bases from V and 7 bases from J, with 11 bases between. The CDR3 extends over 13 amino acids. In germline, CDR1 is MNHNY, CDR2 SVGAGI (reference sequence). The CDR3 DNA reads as TGTGCCAGCAGTTCCAGTACTGGGAATGAGCAGTTCTTC. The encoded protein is CASSSSTGNEQFF.

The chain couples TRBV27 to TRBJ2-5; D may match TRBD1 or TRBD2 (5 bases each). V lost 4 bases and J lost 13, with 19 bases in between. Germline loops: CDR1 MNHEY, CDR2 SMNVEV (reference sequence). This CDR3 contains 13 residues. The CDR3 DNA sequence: TGTGCCAGCAGTTCGCAGGGACGTCAAAGGTGGTACTTC. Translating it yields CASSSQGRQRWYF.

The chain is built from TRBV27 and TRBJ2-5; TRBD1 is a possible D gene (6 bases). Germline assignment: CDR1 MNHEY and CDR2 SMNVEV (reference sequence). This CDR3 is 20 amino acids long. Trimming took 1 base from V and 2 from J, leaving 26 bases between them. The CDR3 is CASSLLSPGQGQTIQETQYF. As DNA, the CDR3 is TGTGCCAGCAGTTTATTATCCCCCGGGCAGGGGCAAACAATACAAGAGACCCAGTACTTC.

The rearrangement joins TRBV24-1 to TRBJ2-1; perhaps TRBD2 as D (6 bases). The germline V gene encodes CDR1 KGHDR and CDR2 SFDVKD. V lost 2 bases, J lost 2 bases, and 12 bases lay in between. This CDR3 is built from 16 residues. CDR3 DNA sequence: TGTGCCACCAGTGATTCCGGGACTTCGACCTACAATGAGCAGTTCTTC. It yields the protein CATSDSGTSTYNEQFF.

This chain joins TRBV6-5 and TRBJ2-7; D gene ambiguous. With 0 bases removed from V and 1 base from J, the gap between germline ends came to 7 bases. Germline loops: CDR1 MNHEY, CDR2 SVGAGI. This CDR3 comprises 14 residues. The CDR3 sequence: CASSYSYGSYEQYF. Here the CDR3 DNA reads TGTGCCAGCAGTTACTCCTACGGGTCCTACGAGCAGTACTTC.

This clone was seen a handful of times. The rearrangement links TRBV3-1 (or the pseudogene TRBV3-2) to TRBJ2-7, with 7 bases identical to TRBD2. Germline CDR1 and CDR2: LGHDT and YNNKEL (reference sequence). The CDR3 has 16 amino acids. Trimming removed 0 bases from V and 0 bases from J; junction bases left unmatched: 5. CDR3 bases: TGTGCCAGCAGCCAAGATGCGGGAGCCCCCTCCTACGAGCAGTACTTC. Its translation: CASSQDAGAPSYEQYF.

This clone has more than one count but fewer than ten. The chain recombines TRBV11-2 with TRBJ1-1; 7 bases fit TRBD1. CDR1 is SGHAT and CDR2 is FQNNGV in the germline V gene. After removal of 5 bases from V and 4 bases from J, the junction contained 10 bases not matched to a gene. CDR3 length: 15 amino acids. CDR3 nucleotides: TGTGCCAGCAGCCACGGACAGGTTTTTGGCACTGAAGCTTTCTTT. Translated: CASSHGQVFGTEAFF.

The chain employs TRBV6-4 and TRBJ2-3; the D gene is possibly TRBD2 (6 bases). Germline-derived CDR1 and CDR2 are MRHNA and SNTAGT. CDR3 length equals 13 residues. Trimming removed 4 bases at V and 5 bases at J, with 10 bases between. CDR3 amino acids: CASSGQEGDTQYF. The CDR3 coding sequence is TGTGCCAGCAGTGGTCAGGAGGGAGATACGCAGTATTTT.

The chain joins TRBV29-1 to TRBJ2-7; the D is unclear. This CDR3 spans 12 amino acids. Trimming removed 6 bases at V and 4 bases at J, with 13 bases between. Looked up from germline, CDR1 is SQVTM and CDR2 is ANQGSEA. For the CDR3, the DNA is TGCAGCGTCGCACCCACAACATACGAGCAGTACTTC. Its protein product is CSVAPTTYEQYF.

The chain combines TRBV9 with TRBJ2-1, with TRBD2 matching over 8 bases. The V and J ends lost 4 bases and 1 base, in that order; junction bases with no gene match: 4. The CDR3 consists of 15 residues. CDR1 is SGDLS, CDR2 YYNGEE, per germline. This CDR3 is CASSNSGNSYNEQFF. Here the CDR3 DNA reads TGTGCCAGCAGCAATAGCGGGAATTCCTACAATGAGCAGTTCTTC.

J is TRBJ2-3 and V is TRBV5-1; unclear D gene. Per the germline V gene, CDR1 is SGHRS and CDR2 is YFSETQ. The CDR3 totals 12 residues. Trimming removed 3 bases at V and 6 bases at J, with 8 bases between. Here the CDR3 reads CASSSQMDTQYF. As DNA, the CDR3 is TGCGCCAGCAGCTCCCAGATGGATACGCAGTATTTT.

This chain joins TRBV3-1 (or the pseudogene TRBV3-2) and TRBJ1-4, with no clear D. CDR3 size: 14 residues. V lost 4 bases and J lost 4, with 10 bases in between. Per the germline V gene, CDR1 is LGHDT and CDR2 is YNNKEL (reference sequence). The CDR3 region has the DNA TGTGCCAGCAGCCTACGATCGGGTAATGAAAAACTGTTTTTT. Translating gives CASSLRSGNEKLFF.

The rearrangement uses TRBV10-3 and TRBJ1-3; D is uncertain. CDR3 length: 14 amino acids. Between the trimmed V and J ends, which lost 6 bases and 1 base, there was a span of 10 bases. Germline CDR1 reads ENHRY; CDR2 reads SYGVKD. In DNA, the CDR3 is TGTGCCATCAGCGGCGAGAGATCTGGAAACACCATATATTTT. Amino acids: CAISGERSGNTIYF.

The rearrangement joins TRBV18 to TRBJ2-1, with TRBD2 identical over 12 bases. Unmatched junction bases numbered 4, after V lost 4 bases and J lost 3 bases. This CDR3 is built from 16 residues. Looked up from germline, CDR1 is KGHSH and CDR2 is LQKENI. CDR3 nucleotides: TGTGCCAGCTCACAGGGGACTAGCGGGTTCTACAATGAGCAGTTCTTC. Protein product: CASSQGTSGFYNEQFF.

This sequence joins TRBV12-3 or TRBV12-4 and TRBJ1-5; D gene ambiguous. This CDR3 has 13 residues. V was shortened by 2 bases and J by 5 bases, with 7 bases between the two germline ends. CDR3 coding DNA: TGTGCCAGCAGTTTAAGTGGTTATCAGCCCCAGCATTTT. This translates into CASSLSGYQPQHF.

For the CDR3, the DNA is TGTGCCAGTAGTACCCGGACTAGCGGTATCAGCGAGCAGTACTTC. Its protein is CASSTRTSGISEQYF. The chain uses TRBV19 and TRBJ2-7; 10 bases line up with TRBD2. Losses at the gene ends were 4 bases for V and 6 bases for J; bases not matched to a gene: 9. This CDR3 is built from 15 residues. Germline values: CDR1 LNHDA, CDR2 SQIVND (reference sequence).

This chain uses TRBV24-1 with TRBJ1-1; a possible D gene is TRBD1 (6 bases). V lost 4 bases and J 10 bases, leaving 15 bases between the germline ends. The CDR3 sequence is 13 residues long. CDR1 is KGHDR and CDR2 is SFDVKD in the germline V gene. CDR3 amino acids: CATSDTGLEGAFF. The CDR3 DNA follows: TGTGCCACCAGTGACACAGGGCTCGAAGGAGCTTTCTTT.

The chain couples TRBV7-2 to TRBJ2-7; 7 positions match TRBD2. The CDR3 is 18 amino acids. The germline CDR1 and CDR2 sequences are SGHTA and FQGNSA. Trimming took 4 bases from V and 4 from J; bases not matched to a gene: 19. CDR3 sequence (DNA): TGTGCCAGCAGCTCCCTCACGCAAGTGGGGGAGGGTTGGTACGAGCAGTACTTC. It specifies CASSSLTQVGEGWYEQYF.